This T cell receptor (beta chain) is from a study of CXCR3-negative and CXCR3-positive naive CD8 T cells. The CDR3 is made up of 14 amino acids. CDR1 and CDR2 from the germline V gene are SGHRS and YFSETQ. A CD45RO-CCR7+CD27+CD95- phenotype identified naive CD8+ T cells. Libraries of TRB cDNA were made by 5' RACE and carried UMIs. Following a re-call of the 5' RACE reads, TCRdb has one entry per CDR3 protein and lacks DNA. Its clone listing holds 75,000 to 100,000 distinct CDR3 sequences. Regarding the study as a whole: In naive cells, CXCR3-negative and CXCR3-positive subsets had similar TRBV-TRBJ usage; memory cells differed. TCR interaction strength was inferred from TRB CDR3 physicochemistry, as CD5 matched across naive subsets. Naive cells with CXCR3 showed TRB CDR3s that were more hydrophobic than those in CXCR3-negative naive cells. Sequencing showed both naive subsets with comparably high diversity, and memory CD8+ cells much lower.

With regard to this clonotype: Its antigen is not known.

The sequence was collected from a human donor in good health. Some clones in this sample may be carry-over from other donors' samples. This chain uses TRBV5-1 with TRBJ2-7; TCRdb's D call, TRBD1, is unchecked because there is no DNA. Sequenced sample: naive CXCR3+ CD8+ T cells from blood. Subset meaning: CD45RO-CCR7+CD27+CD95- naive CD8+ T cells expressing CXCR3 (TNR3+). CDR3 sequence: CASSPWGDTYEQYF.